The present entry profiles one TCR beta chain with its context. Treatment defined: preoperative locoregional IRX-2 cytokine immunotherapy. This phase Ib study tested locoregional IRX-2 cytokine immunotherapy given before surgery. The CDR3 consists of 20 residues. J lost 4 bases, V lost 6 bases, and 23 bases had no gene match. From germline, CDR1 is LNHDA and CDR2 SQIVND (reference sequence). This entry comes from a study of preoperative IRX-2 immunotherapy in early breast cancer. Measured with immunoSEQ multiplex PCR; TCRdb has only the in-frame clones, and not every one. The table has approximately 98,000 clones, 86% seen once.

This TCR came from a human donor with breast cancer. This sequence joins TRBV19 and TRBJ1-5; TRBD1 agrees at 8 bases. This specimen consisted of tumor tissue, obtained after IRX-2 immunotherapy. In DNA form, the CDR3 reads TGTGCCAGTAGCCCTCAATCGGAGGGACAGGCCGACCTTTGGAATCAGCCCCAGCATTTT. Its protein is CASSPQSEGQADLWNQPQHF.